This T cell receptor (beta chain) was recovered during a study of blood T cell repertoires in COVID-19. Study information: Sites in the United States, Italy and Spain provided acute and convalescent COVID-19 samples. PBMCs, B-cell-depleted T cells, or T cells provided the cDNA or gDNA that made up the material.

The CDR3 runs to 14 residues. CDR1 and CDR2 from the germline V gene are LNHDA and SQIVND (reference sequence). V was pared by 5 bases and J by 1 base, with 11 bases between. As originally analysed: Estimated nucleated cell counts came from reference gene primer amplification. Generated by immunoSEQ multiplex PCR, the TCRdb table keeps only in-frame clones and is missing some. V and J calls and clone size come straight from that table; D and trimming were deduced from the DNA. Of fewer than 200,000 clones in the sample, under 80% are singletons; the top ten hold around 2.8%. The clonotype comes from a man between 65 and 79 years old with acute or convalescent COVID-19. V usage is TRBV19 and J usage is TRBJ1-1; the D gene is possibly TRBD1 (5 bases). The sequencing sample was made of peripheral blood. Here the CDR3 reads CASSVTATNTEAFF. CDR3 DNA: TGTGCCAGTAGTGTGACAGCAACGAACACTGAAGCTTTCTTT. Full variable domain (rest looked up from reference TRBV19 and TRBJ1-1): DGGITQSPKYLFRKEGQNVTLSCEQNLNHDAMYWYRQDPGQGLRLIYYSQIVNDFQKGDIAEGYSVSREKKESFPLTVTSAQKNPTAFYLCASSVTATNTEAFFGQGTRLTVV.